These T cell receptor beta chains were read from a single sample in a study of T cell responses to AZD1222 COVID-19 vaccine. Sequencing was performed with immunoSEQ multiplex PCR; in TCRdb, only in-frame clones are kept and a portion is missing. Among about 140,000 clones listed, 80% to 90% were seen once. The starting material was peripheral blood, obtained on day 0 of AZD1222 vaccination. These receptors originate from an adult in good health. Each CDR3 is given with its conserved first and last residue. The D gene is left open where the match is weak. A clone size is listed for some rows: how often the clone was seen (once, few, many), or a class if it is expanded.

D gene,clone size,J gene,V gene,CDR3 DNA,CDR3 protein
TRBD1,-,TRBJ2-3,TRBV5-1,TGCGCCAGCAACGACCCCGGGACAGAGGAGTATTTT,CASNDPGTEEYF
TRBD2,once,TRBJ2-3,TRBV9,TGTGCCAGCAGCGCGGGACTAGCGGGAATGGGGAGCACAGATACGCAGTATTTT,CASSAGLAGMGSTDTQYF
-,-,TRBJ1-2,TRBV11-2,TGTGCCAGCAGCGCCCCGGTACAGGGAACCTATGGCTACACCTTC,CASSAPVQGTYGYTF
TRBD1,few,TRBJ1-3,TRBV19,TGTGCCAGTTATGGGACAGGGGGGAAAAACACCATATATTTT,CASYGTGGKNTIYF
TRBD1,-,TRBJ2-7,TRBV9,TGTGCCAGCAGCGTCCTAGGGACAGACCCTTCCTACGAGCAGTACTTC,CASSVLGTDPSYEQYF
TRBD2,-,TRBJ2-5,TRBV5-1,TGCGCCAGCAGCTTGGATACTAGCGGGAGAGGGACCCAGTACTTC,CASSLDTSGRGTQYF
TRBD1,-,TRBJ1-4,TRBV19,TGTGCCAGTAGCAGGACAGGGAGTGAAAAACTGTTTTTT,CASSRTGSEKLFF
TRBD1,-,TRBJ1-2,TRBV29-1,TGCAGCGTTCGGACAGGGTGGTATGGCTACACCTTC,CSVRTGWYGYTF
TRBD2,-,TRBJ2-1,TRBV9,TGTGCCAGCAGCCGACTAGCGGGAGGCACCTACAATGAGCAGTTCTTC,CASSRLAGGTYNEQFF
-,-,TRBJ1-5,TRBV3-1/TRBV3-2,TGTGCCAGCAGCCAAGATGGTCGAGCGAATCAGCCCCAGCATTTT,CASSQDGRANQPQHF
-,-,TRBJ2-6,TRBV3-1/TRBV3-2,TGTGCCAGCAGCCATCGACAGGCCAAAAGCGTCCTGACTTTC,CASSHRQAKSVLTF
TRBD2,-,TRBJ2-3,TRBV5-1,TGCGCCAGCGGCCCGGGAGGGCAGCCCACAGATACGCAGTATTTT,CASGPGGQPTDTQYF
TRBD1,-,TRBJ2-5,TRBV2,TGTGCCAGCAGTGAGGGACAGCCGGGGACGCCCCAGTACTTC,CASSEGQPGTPQYF
-,-,TRBJ1-6,TRBV18,TGTGCCAGCTCGACTAGGAGCTCCTATAATTCACCCCTCCACTTT,CASSTRSSYNSPLHF
TRBD2,once,TRBJ2-5,TRBV3-1/TRBV3-2,TGTGCCAGCAGCTCCTTGACTAGCTCCATTAGGGAAGAGACCCAGTACTTC,CASSSLTSSIREETQYF
TRBD2,-,TRBJ2-1,TRBV24-1,TGTGCCACCAGTGATTTTCAGCGGGAGGGGTACAATGAGCAGTTCTTC,CATSDFQREGYNEQFF
TRBD2,-,TRBJ2-5,TRBV6-5,TGTGCCAGCAGAAGACTAGCGGGGGAAGAGACCCAGTACTTC,CASRRLAGEETQYF
-,-,TRBJ1-2,TRBV18,TGTGCCAGCTCACCACTCAAGGGGGGCGTTGGCTACACCTTC,CASSPLKGGVGYTF
TRBD2,-,TRBJ2-5,TRBV2,TGTGCCAGCGCCGGGACTAGCGCGTTCTTCGGTTCGTACGAGACCCAGTACTTC,CASAGTSAFFGSYETQYF
-,-,TRBJ1-2,TRBV2,TGTGCCAGCACAGCGCAATATGGCTACACCTTC,CASTAQYGYTF
TRBD1,-,TRBJ1-1,TRBV27,TGTGCCAGCACTTCCCGGTACAGGGGGCGTAGTGTCACTGAAGCTTTCTTT,CASTSRYRGRSVTEAFF
-,few,TRBJ1-3,TRBV27,TGTGCCAGCAGTTTACGGCCTGGAAACACCATATATTTT,CASSLRPGNTIYF
-,-,TRBJ2-2,TRBV4-1,TGCGCCAGCAGCCATACGTCCCGAGGGAACACCGGGGAGCTGTTTTTT,CASSHTSRGNTGELFF
-,-,TRBJ1-2,TRBV9,TGTGCCAGCAGCCCGGAGGACAGTAGCCCTAACTATGGCTACACCTTC,CASSPEDSSPNYGYTF
-,-,TRBJ2-3,TRBV19,TGTGCCAGTAAGGGGACCCATAGCACAGATACGCAGTATTTT,CASKGTHSTDTQYF
-,-,TRBJ2-1,TRBV6-1,TGTGCCAGCAGTGAACAACTATCACCCTACAATGAGCAGTTCTTC,CASSEQLSPYNEQFF
-,-,TRBJ1-1,TRBV27,TGTGCCAGCAGTCCACGGACGGGAAACACTGAAGCTTTCTTT,CASSPRTGNTEAFF
TRBD1,-,TRBJ1-4,TRBV29-1,TGCAGCGTCGGGACAGGGGTGTCATTTGGCAATGAAAAACTGTTTTTT,CSVGTGVSFGNEKLFF
-,-,TRBJ2-1,TRBV12-3/TRBV12-4,TGTGCCAGCAGTTTAAATACTAGCCCGTTCTTC,CASSLNTSPFF
-,-,TRBJ1-1,TRBV27,TGTGCCAGCAGTTTGACCGGGACTTATATGAACACTGAAGCTTTCTTT,CASSLTGTYMNTEAFF
TRBD2,-,TRBJ2-7,TRBV7-9,TGTGCCAGCAGCTTACTAGCGGGAGTGGGGGAGCAGTACTTC,CASSLLAGVGEQYF
-,few,TRBJ1-1,TRBV18,TGTGCCAGCTCACCCTCCCAGGGGAGAAGCACTGAAGCTTTCTTT,CASSPSQGRSTEAFF
TRBD1,few,TRBJ1-1,TRBV3-1/TRBV3-2,TGTGCCAGCAGCCAAGACAGGGGGTCGGGTGAAGCTTTCTTT,CASSQDRGSGEAFF
TRBD2,-,TRBJ2-1,TRBV10-3,TGTGCCATCAGTTCGACTAGCGGGGGGGCACATGAGCAGTTCTTC,CAISSTSGGAHEQFF
TRBD1,-,TRBJ2-7,TRBV5-5,TGTGCCAGCAGGCGGACAGGGTATGGGGCGGGAGAGCAGTACTTC,CASRRTGYGAGEQYF
-,-,TRBJ2-7,TRBV3-1/TRBV3-2,TGTGCCAGCAGCCAAGTCTACGAGCAGTACTTC,CASSQVYEQYF
TRBD2,once,TRBJ2-5,TRBV7-3,TGTGCCAGCAGCACAGGACTAGCGGGAGGGGAAGAGACCCAGTACTTC,CASSTGLAGGEETQYF
-,-,TRBJ2-7,TRBV5-1,TGCGCCAGCGCGGAGGTAGTCCTCCGGATACACGTTTCCTACGAGCAGTACTTC,CASAEVVLRIHVSYEQYF
-,once,TRBJ1-5,TRBV2,TGTGCCAGCAAGTTATCCCGGCAGAGCAATCAGCCCCAGCATTTT,CASKLSRQSNQPQHF
TRBD2,-,TRBJ2-3,TRBV11-2,TGTGCCAGCGGCTTTTCGGGGGGAACGCAGTATTTT,CASGFSGGTQYF
-,-,TRBJ2-5,TRBV13,TGTGCCAGCAGCTCCGGGTGGGGGGCACAAGAGACCCAGTACTTC,CASSSGWGAQETQYF
-,-,TRBJ1-2,TRBV24-1,TGTGCCACCAGTGATACGTCAGGCGACTATGGCTACACCTTC,CATSDTSGDYGYTF
-,-,TRBJ2-7,TRBV18,TGTGCCAGCTCACCGACAGCCTCCTACGAGCAGTACTTC,CASSPTASYEQYF
-,-,TRBJ1-1,TRBV27,TGTGCCAGCAGTTTCTTAAGGGAGGGGCCCAGGAACACTGAAGCTTTCTTT,CASSFLREGPRNTEAFF
-,-,TRBJ2-7,TRBV28,TGTGCCAGCAGCTCTGGTGGGCAGGCGACCTACGAGCAGTACTTC,CASSSGGQATYEQYF
TRBD2,once,TRBJ2-5,TRBV2,TGTGCCAGCAGTGAAATGGTAGCGGGGCCAGAGACCCAGTACTTC,CASSEMVAGPETQYF
TRBD2,-,TRBJ2-1,TRBV19,TGTGCCAGGCCACCCAGCGGGAGGGCCGTGTTCTTC,CARPPSGRAVFF
-,-,TRBJ1-1,TRBV5-1,TGCGCCAGCAGCTCGGACAGTCTGAACACTGAAGCTTTCTTT,CASSSDSLNTEAFF
TRBD2,-,TRBJ2-7,TRBV27,TGTGCCAGCAGTCCCCACCGCGGGAGGCTGGGGGAGCAGTACTTC,CASSPHRGRLGEQYF